The clone carrying this TCR beta chain occurred once. Followed longitudinally, the Seattle patients had been enrolled during active infection. With 1 base removed from V and 4 bases from J, the gap between germline ends came to 13 bases. The CDR3 is made up of 15 amino acids. Germline V gene lookup returns CDR1 LNHNV and CDR2 YYDKDF (reference sequence). The data were obtained in a study of blood T cell repertoires in COVID-19. The overall study: Samples of COVID-19 (acute and convalescent) were obtained from the United States, Italy and Spain. T cells, B-cell-depleted T cells, or PBMCs provided the cDNA or gDNA that served as material.

As originally analysed: Estimation of nucleated cell counts was performed using reference gene primer amplification. The protocol was immunoSEQ multiplex PCR, while the TCRdb copy is restricted to in-frame clones and leaves out a portion. The V and J calls and clone size were taken over from that table, and D and trimming were inferred from the DNA. Among about 300,000 clones listed, approximately 90% were seen once. This rearrangement joins TRBV15 to TRBJ1-1, with D perhaps matching TRBD1 (5 bases). What was sequenced was peripheral blood. This TCR came from a woman in her 50s with COVID-19, enrolled during active disease. The CDR3 nucleotides read TGTGCCACCAGCAGAGGATCGGGGGGTTTCACTGAAGCTTTCTTT. Encoded protein: CATSRGSGGFTEAFF.